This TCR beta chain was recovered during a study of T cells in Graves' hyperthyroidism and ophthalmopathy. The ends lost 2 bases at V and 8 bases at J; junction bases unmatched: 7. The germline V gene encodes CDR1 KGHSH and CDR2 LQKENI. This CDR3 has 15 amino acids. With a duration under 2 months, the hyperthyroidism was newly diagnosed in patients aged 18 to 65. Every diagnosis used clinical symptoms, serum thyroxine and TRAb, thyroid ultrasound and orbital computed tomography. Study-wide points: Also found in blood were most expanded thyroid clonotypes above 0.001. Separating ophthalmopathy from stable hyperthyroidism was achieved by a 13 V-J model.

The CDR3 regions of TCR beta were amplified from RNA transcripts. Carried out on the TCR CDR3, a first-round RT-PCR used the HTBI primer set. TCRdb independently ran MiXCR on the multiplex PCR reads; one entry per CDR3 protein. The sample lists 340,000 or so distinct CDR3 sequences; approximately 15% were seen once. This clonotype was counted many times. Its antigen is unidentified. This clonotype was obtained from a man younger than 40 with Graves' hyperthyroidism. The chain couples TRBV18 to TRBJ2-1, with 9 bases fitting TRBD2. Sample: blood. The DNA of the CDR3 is TGTGCCAGCTCACCAGGGTTAGCGGGAGTCGATGAGCAGTTCTTC. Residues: CASSPGLAGVDEQFF.